These 13 T cell receptor beta chains were sequenced from one sample in a study of blood T cells in healthy people across ages. Next came a second PCR, run for about 7 to 12 cycles, which used a sample-barcoded 5' primer along with a J-beta primer mix. TCRdb analysed the 5' RACE reads with MiXCR anew, one entry per CDR3 protein. Of 700,000 to 900,000 distinct CDR3 sequences listed, 50% to 65% are singletons. The source material was blood. These receptors were taken from an elderly man in good health.

This clonotype came up once. This chain links TRBV5-5 with TRBJ2-7; D uncertain. The length of the CDR3 is 15 residues. The ends were cut back, 0 bases at V and 0 bases at J, with 10 bases in the middle. CDR1 and CDR2 from the germline V gene are SGHKS and YYEKEE (reference sequence). Here the CDR3 DNA reads TGTGCCAGCAGCTTGGTTCCAGGCGCCTCCTACGAGCAGTACTTC. As protein: CASSLVPGASYEQYF.

The rearrangement uses TRBV6-4 and TRBJ1-1; D is possibly TRBD1 (5 bases). Germline lookup yields CDR1 MRHNA and CDR2 SNTAGT. The CDR3 contains 15 residues. The V gene lost 0 bases and the J gene lost 1 base, with 9 bases spanning the gap. CDR3 protein: CASSDSPTGNTEAFF. CDR3 DNA: TGTGCCAGCAGTGACTCACCAACAGGGAACACTGAAGCTTTCTTT.

This sequence joins TRBV12-3 or TRBV12-4 and TRBJ2-1; 15 bases match TRBD2. The DNA end lines up better with TRBJ2-7; the J call may be wrong. CDR3 length: 16 residues. The CDR3 DNA reads TGTGCCAGCAGCCCCGGGACTAGCGGGAGGACGGTAGAGCAGTACTTC. Residues: CASSPGTSGRTVEQYF.

Points on this clonotype: The junction and the germline gene differ at one end; a read error may be behind it. The chain is built from TRBV5-1 and TRBJ2-1; D perhaps matches TRBD2 (6 bases). CDR3 length: 13 amino acids. Germline lookup yields CDR1 SGHRS and CDR2 YFSETQ. In DNA, the CDR3 is TGCGCCAGCAGCACCCTGACTAGTCTAGAGCGGTTCTTC. Protein: CASSTLTSLERFF.

The CDR3 DNA reads TGTGCCAGCAGCGCCACACCCGGACTAGCGGGAGCAGATACGCAGTATTTT. Its translation: CASSATPGLAGADTQYF. The genes are TRBV7-3 and TRBJ2-3, with 13 nucleotides matching TRBD2. Trimming removed 5 bases from V and 4 bases from J; junction bases left unmatched: 9. The CDR3 consists of 17 residues. Germline CDR1 reads SGHTA; CDR2 reads FQGTGA.

A note on this clonotype: One end of the junction is discordant with germline, which a read error may explain. This chain joins TRBV5-6 and TRBJ2-5; 11 nucleotides match TRBD1. From germline, CDR1 is SGHDT and CDR2 YYEEEE. This CDR3 contains 14 residues. CDR3 bases: TGTGCCAGCAACTTGGACAGGGGGCTAGAGACCCAGTACTTC. Residues: CASNLDRGLETQYF.

This clonotype was seen more than once but under ten times. V usage is TRBV10-3 and J usage is TRBJ2-7; 10 bases are shared with TRBD1. From germline, CDR1 is ENHRY and CDR2 SYGVKD. The V gene end was trimmed by 8 bases and the J gene end by 5 bases; junction bases not matched to a gene: 6. The length of the CDR3 is 13 residues. The CDR3 bases are TGTGCCATCGGGAGACAGGGGGCGGACGAGCAGTACTTC. Amino acid sequence: CAIGRQGADEQYF.

The chain couples TRBV18 to TRBJ1-1; D call uncertain. The length of the CDR3 is 17 residues. V lost 1 base, J lost 0 bases, and 15 bases lay in between. Germline loops: CDR1 KGHSH, CDR2 LQKENI. The CDR3 sequence: CASSPLFRPELNTEAFF. The CDR3 nucleotides are TGTGCCAGCTCACCACTCTTCAGACCGGAACTGAACACTGAAGCTTTCTTT.

The genes are TRBV10-3 and TRBJ2-1; tentative D call: TRBD1 (5 bases). Trimming removed 10 bases from V and 0 bases from J, with 10 bases in between. Per germline, CDR1 ENHRY and CDR2 SYGVKD. This CDR3 is 13 amino acids long. The CDR3 DNA reads as TGTGCCACCTTCAGGGACTCCTACAATGAGCAGTTCTTC. Translation gives CATFRDSYNEQFF.

CDR3 region: CASSLADRVRFTEAFF. The CDR3 region has the DNA TGTGCCAGCAGTTTAGCGGACAGGGTCCGTTTCACTGAAGCTTTCTTT. The V call is TRBV12-3 or TRBV12-4, the J call TRBJ1-1; TRBD1 agrees at 8 bases. With 0 bases clipped from V and 4 bases from J, the junction kept 7 bases outside the gene matches. The CDR3 is 16 amino acids.

As to this clonotype: This may be a read error, as it is one base from a much larger clone. CDR3 in DNA: TGCAGTACAGTCCTCTTGCAAGAGACCCAGTACTTC. Translating it yields CSTVLLQETQYF. The V and J genes are TRBV20-1 and TRBJ2-7; no clear D gene. The J call may be in error: the DNA end matches TRBJ2-5 better. The germline V gene has CDR1 DFQATT and CDR2 SNEGSKA (reference sequence). This CDR3 has 12 residues.

The V call is TRBV10-3, the J call TRBJ1-2, with 10 bases matching TRBD1. This CDR3 is built from 14 residues. Germline lookup yields CDR1 ENHRY and CDR2 SYGVKD. J gave up 4 bases and V 5 bases, and 4 bases lay outside the gene matches. CDR3 in DNA: TGTGCCATCAGTCCGACAGGGGGCGGCTATGGCTACACCTTC. This encodes CAISPTGGGYGYTF.

The sample holds a few counts of this clonotype. The chain carries TRBV6-5 and TRBJ2-4; 8 bases agree with TRBD2. The better agreement between TRBJ2-7 and the DNA end casts doubt on the J call. This CDR3 region has 15 residues. Germline lookup yields CDR1 MNHEY and CDR2 SVGAGI. The CDR3 sequence: CASRQSGRGLHEQYF. The CDR3 nucleotides are TGTGCCAGCAGACAAAGCGGGAGAGGGCTTCACGAGCAGTACTTC.